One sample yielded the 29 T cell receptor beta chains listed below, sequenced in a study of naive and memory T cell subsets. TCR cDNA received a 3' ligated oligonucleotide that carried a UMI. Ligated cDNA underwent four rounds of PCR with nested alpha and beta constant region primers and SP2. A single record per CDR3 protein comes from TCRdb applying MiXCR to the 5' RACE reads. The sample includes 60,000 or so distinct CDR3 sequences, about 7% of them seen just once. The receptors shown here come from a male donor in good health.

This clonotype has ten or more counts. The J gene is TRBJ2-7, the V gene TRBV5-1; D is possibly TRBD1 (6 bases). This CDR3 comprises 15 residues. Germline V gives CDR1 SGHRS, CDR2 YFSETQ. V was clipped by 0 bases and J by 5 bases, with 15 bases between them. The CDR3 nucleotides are TGCGCCAGCAGCTTGGACGGCAGGGGAATCGACGAGCAGTACTTC. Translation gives CASSLDGRGIDEQYF.

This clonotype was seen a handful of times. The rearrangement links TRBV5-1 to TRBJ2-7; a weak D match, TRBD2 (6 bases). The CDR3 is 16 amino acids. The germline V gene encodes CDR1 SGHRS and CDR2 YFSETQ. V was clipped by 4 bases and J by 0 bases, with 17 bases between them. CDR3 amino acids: CASSRISGESSYEQYF. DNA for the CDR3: TGCGCCAGCAGCCGAATTAGCGGAGAGAGCTCCTACGAGCAGTACTTC. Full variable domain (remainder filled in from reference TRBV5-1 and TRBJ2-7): KAGVTQTPRYLIKTRGQQVTLSCSPISGHRSVSWYQQTPGQGLQFLFEYFSETQRNKGNFPGRFSGRQFSNSRSEMNVSTLELGDSALYLCASSRISGESSYEQYFGPGTRLTVT.

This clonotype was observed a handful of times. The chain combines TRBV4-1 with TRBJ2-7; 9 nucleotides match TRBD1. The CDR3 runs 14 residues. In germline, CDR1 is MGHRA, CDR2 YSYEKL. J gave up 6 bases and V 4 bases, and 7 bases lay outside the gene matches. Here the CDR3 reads CASSLRDRAPEQYF. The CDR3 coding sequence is TGCGCCAGCAGCCTCCGGGACAGGGCCCCCGAGCAGTACTTC.

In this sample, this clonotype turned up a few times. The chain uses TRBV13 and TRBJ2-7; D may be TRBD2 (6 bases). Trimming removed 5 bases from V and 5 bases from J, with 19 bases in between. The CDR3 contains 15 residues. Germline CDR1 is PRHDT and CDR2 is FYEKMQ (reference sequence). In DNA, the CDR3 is TGTGCCAGCAGCAACCGGGACTCCACTTGGGACGAGCAGTACTTC. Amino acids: CASSNRDSTWDEQYF.

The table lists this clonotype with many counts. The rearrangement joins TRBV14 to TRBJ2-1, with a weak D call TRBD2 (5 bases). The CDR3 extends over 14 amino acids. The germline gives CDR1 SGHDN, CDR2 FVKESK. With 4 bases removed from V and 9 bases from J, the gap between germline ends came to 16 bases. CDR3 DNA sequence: TGTGCCAGCAGCCCATCCGCGGGCGCGGGTGAGCAGTTCTTC. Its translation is CASSPSAGAGEQFF.

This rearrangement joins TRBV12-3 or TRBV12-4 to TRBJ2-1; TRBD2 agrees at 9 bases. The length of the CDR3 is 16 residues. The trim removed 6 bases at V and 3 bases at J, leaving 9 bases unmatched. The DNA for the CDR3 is TGTGCCAGCAGACCGGGTGCTAGCGGGATCTACAATGAGCAGTTCTTC. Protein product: CASRPGASGIYNEQFF.

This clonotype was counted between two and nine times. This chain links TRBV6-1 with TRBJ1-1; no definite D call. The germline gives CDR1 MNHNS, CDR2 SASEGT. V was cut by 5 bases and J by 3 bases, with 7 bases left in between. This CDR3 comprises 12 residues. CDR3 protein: CASSLSDTEAFF. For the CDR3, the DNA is TGTGCCAGCAGTCTTTCAGACACTGAAGCTTTCTTT.

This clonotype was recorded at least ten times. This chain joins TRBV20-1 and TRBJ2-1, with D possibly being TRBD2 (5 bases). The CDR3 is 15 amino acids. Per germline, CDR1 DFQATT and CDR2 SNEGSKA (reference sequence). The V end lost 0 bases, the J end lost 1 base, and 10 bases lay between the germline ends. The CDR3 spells CSARDQDWSYNEQFF. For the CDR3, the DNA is TGCAGTGCTAGAGACCAGGACTGGTCCTACAATGAGCAGTTCTTC.

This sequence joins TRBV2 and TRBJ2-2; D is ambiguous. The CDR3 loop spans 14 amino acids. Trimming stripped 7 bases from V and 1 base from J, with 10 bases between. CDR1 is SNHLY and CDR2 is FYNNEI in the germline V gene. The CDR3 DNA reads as TGTGCCAGCACGGGCAGGATGAACACCGGGGAGCTGTTTTTT. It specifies CASTGRMNTGELFF.

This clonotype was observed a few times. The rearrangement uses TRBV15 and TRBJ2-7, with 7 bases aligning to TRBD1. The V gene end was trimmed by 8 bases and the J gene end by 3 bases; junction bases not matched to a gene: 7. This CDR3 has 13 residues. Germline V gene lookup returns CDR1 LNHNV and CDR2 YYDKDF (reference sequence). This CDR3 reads CATSFDRDYEQYF. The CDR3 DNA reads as TGTGCCACCTCCTTTGACAGGGACTACGAGCAGTACTTC.

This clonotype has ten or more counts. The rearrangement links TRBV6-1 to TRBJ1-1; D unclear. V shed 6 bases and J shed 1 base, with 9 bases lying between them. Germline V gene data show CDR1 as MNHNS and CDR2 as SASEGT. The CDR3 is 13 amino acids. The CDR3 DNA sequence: TGTGCCAGCAGATACGACGGGAACACTGAAGCTTTCTTT. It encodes CASRYDGNTEAFF.

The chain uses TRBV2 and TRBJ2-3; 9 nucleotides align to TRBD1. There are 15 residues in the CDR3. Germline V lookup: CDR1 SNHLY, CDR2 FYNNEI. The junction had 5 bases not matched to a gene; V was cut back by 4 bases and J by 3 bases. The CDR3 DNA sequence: TGTGCCAGCAGTGCCGGGACAGGGTTAACAGATACGCAGTATTTT. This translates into CASSAGTGLTDTQYF.

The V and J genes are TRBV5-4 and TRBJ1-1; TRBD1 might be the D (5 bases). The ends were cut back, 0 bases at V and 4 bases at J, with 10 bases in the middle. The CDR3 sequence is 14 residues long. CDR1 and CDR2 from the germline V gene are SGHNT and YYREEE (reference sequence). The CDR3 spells CASSLEGAVTEAFF. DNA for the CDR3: TGTGCCAGCAGCTTGGAAGGGGCTGTCACTGAAGCTTTCTTT.

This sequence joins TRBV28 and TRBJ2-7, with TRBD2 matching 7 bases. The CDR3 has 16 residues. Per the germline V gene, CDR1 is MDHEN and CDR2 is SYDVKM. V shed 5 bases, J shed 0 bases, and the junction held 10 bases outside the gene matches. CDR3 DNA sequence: TGTGCCAGCAGTGCACCCGGGCCTAGCGGCTCCTACGAGCAGTACTTC. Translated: CASSAPGPSGSYEQYF.

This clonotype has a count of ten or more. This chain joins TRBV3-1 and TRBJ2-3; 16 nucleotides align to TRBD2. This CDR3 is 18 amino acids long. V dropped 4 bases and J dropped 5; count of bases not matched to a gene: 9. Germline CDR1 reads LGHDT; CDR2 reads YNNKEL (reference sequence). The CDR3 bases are TGTGCCAGCAGCCCCCCGGGACTAGCGGGAGGGCGGGGAGATACGCAGTATTTT. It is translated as CASSPPGLAGGRGDTQYF.

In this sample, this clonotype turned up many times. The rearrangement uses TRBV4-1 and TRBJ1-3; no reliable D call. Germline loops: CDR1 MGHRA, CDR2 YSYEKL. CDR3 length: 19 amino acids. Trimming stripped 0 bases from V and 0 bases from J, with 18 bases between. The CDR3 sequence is CASSQDPSYHTRSGNTIYF. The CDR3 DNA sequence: TGCGCCAGCAGCCAAGATCCCAGTTACCATACCCGCTCTGGAAACACCATATATTTT.

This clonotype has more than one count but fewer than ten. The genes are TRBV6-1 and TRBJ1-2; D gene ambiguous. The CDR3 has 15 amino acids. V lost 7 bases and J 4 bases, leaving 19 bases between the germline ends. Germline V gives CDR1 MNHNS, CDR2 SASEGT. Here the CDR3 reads CASTNRRTDPYGYTF. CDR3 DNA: TGTGCCAGCACCAACAGACGGACCGACCCCTATGGCTACACCTTC.

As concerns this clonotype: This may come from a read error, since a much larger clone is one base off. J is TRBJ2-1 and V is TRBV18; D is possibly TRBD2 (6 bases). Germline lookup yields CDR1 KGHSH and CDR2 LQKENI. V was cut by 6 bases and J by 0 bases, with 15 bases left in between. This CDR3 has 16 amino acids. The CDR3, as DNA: TGTGCCAGCTCCCCGCCTAGCGTGATCTCCTACAATGAGCAGTTCTTC. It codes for CASSPPSVISYNEQFF.

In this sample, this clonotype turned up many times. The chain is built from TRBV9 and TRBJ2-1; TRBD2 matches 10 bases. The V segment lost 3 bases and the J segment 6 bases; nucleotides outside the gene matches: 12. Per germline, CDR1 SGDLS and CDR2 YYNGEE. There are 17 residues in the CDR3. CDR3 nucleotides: TGTGCCAGCAGCGACTCCTCTAGCGGGAGAGTACCCAATGAGCAGTTCTTC. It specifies CASSDSSSGRVPNEQFF.

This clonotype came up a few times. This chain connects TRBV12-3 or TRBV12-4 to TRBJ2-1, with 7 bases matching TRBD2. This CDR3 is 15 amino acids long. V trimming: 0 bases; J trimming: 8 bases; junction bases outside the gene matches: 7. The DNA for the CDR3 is TGTGCCAGCAGTTTAGCGGGAGGGCCTCGCTATGAGCAGTTCTTC. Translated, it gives CASSLAGGPRYEQFF.

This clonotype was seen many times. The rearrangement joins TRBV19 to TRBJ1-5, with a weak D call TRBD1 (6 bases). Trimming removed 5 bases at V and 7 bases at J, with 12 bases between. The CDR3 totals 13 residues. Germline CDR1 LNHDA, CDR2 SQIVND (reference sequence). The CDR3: CASSWGQDQPQHF. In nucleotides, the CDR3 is TGTGCCAGTAGTTGGGGGCAGGACCAGCCCCAGCATTTT. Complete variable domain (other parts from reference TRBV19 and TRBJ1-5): DGGITQSPKYLFRKEGQNVTLSCEQNLNHDAMYWYRQDPGQGLRLIYYSQIVNDFQKGDIAEGYSVSREKKESFPLTVTSAQKNPTAFYLCASSWGQDQPQHFGDGTRLSIL.

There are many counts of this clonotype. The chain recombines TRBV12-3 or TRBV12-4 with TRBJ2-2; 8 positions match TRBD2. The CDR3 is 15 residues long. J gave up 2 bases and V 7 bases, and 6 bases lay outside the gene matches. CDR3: CASTGGALNTGELFF. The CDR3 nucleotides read TGTGCCAGCACGGGGGGGGCCTTAAACACCGGGGAGCTGTTTTTT.

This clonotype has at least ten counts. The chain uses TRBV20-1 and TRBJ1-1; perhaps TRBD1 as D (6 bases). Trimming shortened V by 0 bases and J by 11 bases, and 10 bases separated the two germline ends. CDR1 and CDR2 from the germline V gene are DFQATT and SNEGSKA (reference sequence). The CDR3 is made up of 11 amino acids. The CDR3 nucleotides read TGCAGTGCTAGAGAAACAGGGACCGCTTTCTTT. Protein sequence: CSARETGTAFF.

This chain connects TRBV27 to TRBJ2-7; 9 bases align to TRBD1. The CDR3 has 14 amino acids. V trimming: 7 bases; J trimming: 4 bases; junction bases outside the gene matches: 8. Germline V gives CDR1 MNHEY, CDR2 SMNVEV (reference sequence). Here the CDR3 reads CASKPQQGAYEQYF. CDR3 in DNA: TGTGCCAGCAAACCACAACAGGGGGCGTACGAGCAGTACTTC.

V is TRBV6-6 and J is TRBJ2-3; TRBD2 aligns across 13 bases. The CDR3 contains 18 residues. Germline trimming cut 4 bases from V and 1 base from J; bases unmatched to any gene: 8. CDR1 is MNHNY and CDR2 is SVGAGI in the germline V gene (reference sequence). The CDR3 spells CASSLTSGGPPGTDTQYF. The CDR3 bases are TGTGCCAGCAGTTTGACTAGCGGGGGGCCCCCCGGCACAGATACGCAGTATTTT.

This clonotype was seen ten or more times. In nucleotides, the CDR3 is TGTGCCAGCAGCCCCACGGAGGGCGACTATGGCTACACCTTC. Translated, it gives CASSPTEGDYGYTF. The chain employs TRBV7-9 and TRBJ1-2; D not resolved. V was cut by 5 bases and J by 3 bases, with 13 bases left in between. Per germline, CDR1 SEHNR and CDR2 FQNEAQ (reference sequence). The CDR3 covers 14 residues.

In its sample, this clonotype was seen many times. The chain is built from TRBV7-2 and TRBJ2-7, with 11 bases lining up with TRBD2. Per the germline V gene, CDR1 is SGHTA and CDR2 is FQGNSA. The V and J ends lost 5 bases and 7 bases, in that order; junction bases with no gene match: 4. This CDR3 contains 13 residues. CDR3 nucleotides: TGTGCCAGCAGCATAAGACTAGCGGGGGAGCAGTACTTC. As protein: CASSIRLAGEQYF.

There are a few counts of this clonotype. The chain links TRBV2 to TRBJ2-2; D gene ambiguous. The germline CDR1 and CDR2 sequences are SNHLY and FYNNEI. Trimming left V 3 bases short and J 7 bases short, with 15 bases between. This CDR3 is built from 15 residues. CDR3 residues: CASSDERNWNGELFF. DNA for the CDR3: TGTGCCAGCAGTGATGAAAGGAATTGGAACGGGGAGCTGTTTTTT.

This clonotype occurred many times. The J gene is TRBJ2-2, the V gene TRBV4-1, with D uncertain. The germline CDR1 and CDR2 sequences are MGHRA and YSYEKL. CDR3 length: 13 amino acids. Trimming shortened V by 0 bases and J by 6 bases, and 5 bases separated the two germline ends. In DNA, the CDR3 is TGCGCCAGCAGCCAAGATGAGCCCGGGGAGCTGTTTTTT. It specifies CASSQDEPGELFF.